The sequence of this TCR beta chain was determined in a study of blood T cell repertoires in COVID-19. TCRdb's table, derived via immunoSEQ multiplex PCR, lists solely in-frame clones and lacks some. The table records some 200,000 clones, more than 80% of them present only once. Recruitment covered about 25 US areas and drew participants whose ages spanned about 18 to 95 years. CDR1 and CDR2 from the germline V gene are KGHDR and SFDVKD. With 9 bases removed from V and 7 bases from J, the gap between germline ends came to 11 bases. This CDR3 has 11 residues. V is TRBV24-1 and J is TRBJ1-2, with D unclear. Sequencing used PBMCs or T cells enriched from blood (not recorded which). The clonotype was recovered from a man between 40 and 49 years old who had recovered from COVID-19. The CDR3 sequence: CATFGVGGYTF. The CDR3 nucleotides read TGTGCCACCTTTGGAGTGGGTGGCTACACCTTC.